This TCR beta chain emerged from a study of OX40 agonist ivuxolimab in advanced cancers. In the study overall: Patients got intravenous ivuxolimab at 0.01 to 10 mg/kg every 2 weeks.

Concerning this clone itself: Antigen: not known.

The protocol was immunoSEQ multiplex PCR, while the TCRdb copy is restricted to in-frame clones and leaves out a portion. This table holds 70,000 or so clones, about nine tenths found once. Whole-study results and caveats: Expanded peripheral T-cell antigen specificity went undetermined. Among T cells, CD8+ cells averaged more expanded clones than CD4+ cells.

The source was CD4+ or CD8+ T cells sorted from blood, collected in a trial of the OX40 agonist ivuxolimab. The clonotype comes from an adult with an advanced solid tumor such as melanoma, head and neck, liver or kidney cancer.

CDR3 DNA sequence: TGTGCCAGCAGTCAAACAGGGGCCCTGAACACTGAAGCTTTCTTT. It specifies CASSQTGALNTEAFF. The rearrangement uses TRBV6-6 and TRBJ1-1; 7 positions agree with TRBD1. The CDR3 runs 15 residues. Germline loops: CDR1 MNHNY, CDR2 SVGAGI (reference sequence). The junction had 6 bases not matched to a gene; V was cut back by 5 bases and J by 0 bases.